The clone carrying this TCR beta chain was observed a handful of times. From germline, CDR1 is MNHNS and CDR2 SASEGT. CDR3 length equals 16 residues. Trimming took 3 bases from V and 2 from J; bases not matched to a gene: 6. These data belong to a study of T cells after yellow fever vaccination. Study-wide context: SMART-Seq v4 Ultra Low Input served to prepare low-cell-number fractions.

They built TCR cDNA with 5'RACE template switching, a step that put in a universal primer site and UMIs. One entry per CDR3 protein results from TCRdb running MiXCR on the 5' RACE reads. The repertoire holds tens of thousands of distinct CDR3 sequences, with 13% as singletons. Study results and caveats: Reappearance after the booster was observed for most primary-vaccination clones (roughly 96% CD4, almost 90% CD8). Sorted repertoires could include abundant contaminating clonotypes from bulk cells.

The chain couples TRBV6-1 to TRBJ2-4, with 8 bases aligning to TRBD1. The material was CD8+ T cells not binding an NS4B(214-222) dextramer, sorted from PBMCs, obtained about 20 days after the first yellow fever vaccination. The TCR sequence derives from a man between 18 and 29 years old who received the YFV17D yellow fever vaccine. DNA of the CDR3: TGTGCCAGCAGTGAGGACAGGGTTTTTTCCAAAAACATTCAGTACTTC. Protein: CASSEDRVFSKNIQYF.